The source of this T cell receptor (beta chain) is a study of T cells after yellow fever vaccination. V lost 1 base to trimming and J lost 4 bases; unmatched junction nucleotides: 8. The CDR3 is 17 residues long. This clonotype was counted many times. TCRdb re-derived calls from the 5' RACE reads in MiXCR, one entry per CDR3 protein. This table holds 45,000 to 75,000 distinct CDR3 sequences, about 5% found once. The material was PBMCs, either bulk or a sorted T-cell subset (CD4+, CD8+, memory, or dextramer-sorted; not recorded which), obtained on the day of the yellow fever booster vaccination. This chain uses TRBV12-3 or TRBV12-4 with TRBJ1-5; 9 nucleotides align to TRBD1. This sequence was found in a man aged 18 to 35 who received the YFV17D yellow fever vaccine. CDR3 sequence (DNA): TGTGCCAGCAGTTTAGGTTCCGGGACAGGGTTTAATCAGCCCCAGCATTTT. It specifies CASSLGSGTGFNQPQHF.